The 26 T cell receptor beta chains listed next were all sequenced from one sample in a study of cytomegalovirus exposure and HLA in healthy donors (dated by TCRdb to about 2017). Library generation was performed with the immunoSEQ multiplex PCR assay. For the multiplex PCR, a mixture combining 60 forward primers for TCR Vbeta segments and 13 reverse primers for TCR Jbeta segments was used. TCRdb took this table from immuneACCESS and kept in-frame rearrangements with V and J called. Such tables lack part of the clones; where checked against another copy, unresolved V genes explain under half of the gap, and the rest is unexplained. The sample table records about 160,000 clones; roughly 88% of these occur just once. Under 6.5% of the sample comes from the top ten. The sample consisted of PBMCs. All receptors come from a man in his fifties or sixties in good health and CMV-seropositive.

This clone was recorded only once. This chain joins TRBV5-1 and TRBJ2-5, with a tentative D call TRBD1 (6 bases). The end of the DNA is better explained by TRBJ2-7, so the J call may be wrong. CDR3 length equals 19 residues. CDR1 and CDR2 from the germline V gene are SGHRS and YFSETQ. CDR3 in amino acids: CASSLRAGAGTGGSYEQYF. As DNA, the CDR3 is TGCGCCAGCAGCTTGCGGGCAGGGGCTGGGACGGGTGGGTCCTACGAGCAGTACTTC.

The J gene is TRBJ2-3, the V gene TRBV21-1; TRBD1, as called in the table, went unchecked against the DNA. TRBV21-1 is annotated as a pseudogene. This CDR3 is 16 amino acids long. The CDR3 nucleotides are TGTGCCAGCAGCAAAGGTGACAGGGAGGTCCCAGATACGCAGTATTTT. Its protein product is CASSKGDREVPDTQYF.

The chain uses TRBV10-3 and TRBJ2-3; D remains unclear. The germline V gene encodes CDR1 ENHRY and CDR2 SYGVKD. The length of the CDR3 is 12 residues. V dropped 3 bases and J dropped 6 bases, with 7 bases sitting between them. CDR3 sequence (DNA): TGTGCCATCAGTGATTCCAGGGATACGCAGTATTTT. Protein: CAISDSRDTQYF.

V and J are TRBV9 and TRBJ2-1; 9 nucleotides match TRBD2. J gave up 6 bases and V 3 bases, and 10 bases lay outside the gene matches. The CDR3 is 16 amino acids. Germline V CDR1 and CDR2: SGDLS, YYNGEE. For the CDR3, the DNA is TGTGCCAGCAGCGCCCCCAGGGCGGGGGGGGGCAATGAGCAGTTCTTC. Translated, it gives CASSAPRAGGGNEQFF.

V and J are TRBV19 and TRBJ1-2, with 8 bases that match TRBD1. CDR1 and CDR2 from the germline V gene are LNHDA and SQIVND (reference sequence). The CDR3 covers 14 residues. After removal of 6 bases from V and 3 bases from J, the junction contained 6 bases not matched to a gene. The CDR3 nucleotides are TGTGCCAGTAGACAGGGGGTTTGGGACTATGGCTACACCTTC. Translation: CASRQGVWDYGYTF.

The chain employs TRBV11-2 and TRBJ1-4; tentative D call: TRBD1 (5 bases). CDR1 and CDR2 from the germline V gene are SGHAT and FQNNGV. The CDR3 runs 14 residues. Trimming removed 3 bases from V and 7 bases from J, with 12 bases in between. The CDR3 loop reads CASSFAAGGEKLFF. The CDR3 nucleotides read TGTGCCAGCAGCTTTGCGGCCGGGGGTGAAAAACTGTTTTTT. The complete variable domain, with remaining parts taken from reference TRBV11-2 and TRBJ1-4, reads EAGVAQSPRYKIIEKRQSVAFWCNPISGHATLYWYQQILGQGPKLLIQFQNNGVVDDSQLPKDRFSAERLKGVDSTLKIQPAKLEDSAVYLCASSFAAGGEKLFFGSGTQLSVL.

This clone was counted a single time. The chain is built from TRBV11-3 and TRBJ2-3; maybe TRBD2 (5 bases). The germline V gene encodes CDR1 SGHNT and CDR2 YENEEA. The CDR3 length is 16 residues. V dropped 1 base and J dropped 0 bases, with 11 bases sitting between them. CDR3 in amino acids: CASSLGGDLSTDTQYF. Written as DNA, the CDR3 is TGTGCCAGCAGCTTAGGGGGAGACCTTAGCACAGATACGCAGTATTTT.

This chain connects TRBV27 to TRBJ1-2; 9 bases match TRBD1. The CDR3 spans 15 residues. CDR1 is MNHEY, CDR2 SMNVEV, per germline (reference sequence). V shed 10 bases and J 4 bases; nucleotides not matched to a gene: 13. CDR3 loop: CATREDRGNVYGYTF. The DNA of the CDR3 is TGTGCCACCAGAGAGGACAGGGGAAATGTCTATGGCTACACCTTC.

V and J are TRBV11-2 and TRBJ2-6; the match to TRBD1 covers 7 bases. Germline V gene data show CDR1 as SGHAT and CDR2 as FQNNGV. V lost 5 bases and J lost 7; bases outside the gene matches: 17. CDR3 size: 18 residues. CDR3 DNA: TGTGCCAGCAGCGTAGCACTCACCACAGACAGGGCAGCCAACGTCCTGACTTTC. Its protein product is CASSVALTTDRAANVLTF.

V and J are TRBV5-1 and TRBJ1-6, with 9 nucleotides matching TRBD1. Looked up from germline, CDR1 is SGHRS and CDR2 is YFSETQ. This CDR3 is 14 amino acids long. Losses at the gene ends were 7 bases for V and 7 bases for J; bases not matched to a gene: 6. The CDR3, as DNA: TGCGCCAGCGCCACGGGACAGGGCAATTCACCCCTCCACTTT. Encoded protein: CASATGQGNSPLHF.

V usage is TRBV5-1 and J usage is TRBJ1-6, with TRBD1 as a possible D gene (6 bases). Trimming took 7 bases from V and 7 from J, leaving 12 bases between them. The CDR3 has 13 amino acids. Germline V lookup: CDR1 SGHRS, CDR2 YFSETQ. In DNA form, the CDR3 reads TGCGCCAGCGCACAGGGCGAAAATTCACCCCTCCACTTT. Residues: CASAQGENSPLHF. Variable domain in full (rest from reference TRBV5-1 and TRBJ1-6): KAGVTQTPRYLIKTRGQQVTLSCSPISGHRSVSWYQQTPGQGLQFLFEYFSETQRNKGNFPGRFSGRQFSNSRSEMNVSTLELGDSALYLCASAQGENSPLHFGNGTRLTVT.

The rearrangement uses TRBV11-2 and TRBJ2-7; 7 nucleotides line up with TRBD2. The CDR3 is 11 amino acids. Germline V CDR1 and CDR2: SGHAT, FQNNGV. Trimming took 10 bases from V and 5 from J; bases not matched to a gene: 5. CDR3 residues: CATQGGNEQYV. The CDR3 DNA is TGTGCCACCCAGGGAGGGAACGAGCAGTACGTC.

V gene TRBV4-2 combines with J gene TRBJ1-1; D not resolved. The ends were cut back, 0 bases at V and 2 bases at J, with 10 bases in the middle. The CDR3 loop spans 15 amino acids. Germline V gene lookup returns CDR1 LGHNA and CDR2 YNFKEQ. CDR3 DNA: TGTGCCAGCAGCCAAGATACGAGTATAAACACTGAAGCTTTCTTT. Amino acids: CASSQDTSINTEAFF.

The genes are TRBV27 and TRBJ1-4, with 7 bases aligning to TRBD1. Trimming cost V 5 bases and J 8 bases; bases outside gene matches: 5. The CDR3 sequence is 13 residues long. Germline lookup yields CDR1 MNHEY and CDR2 SMNVEV (reference sequence). In nucleotides, the CDR3 is TGTGCCAGCAGTCGACAGGGTTGGGAAAAACTGTTTTTT. Amino acids: CASSRQGWEKLFF.

This rearrangement joins TRBV11-3 to TRBJ2-3; 8 bases are a match to TRBD2. V shed 5 bases and J 2 bases; nucleotides not matched to a gene: 6. The CDR3 spans 15 residues. The germline gives CDR1 SGHNT, CDR2 YENEEA. CDR3 bases: TGTGCCAGCAGCCTCGGGGGGGACCCCACAGATACGCAGTATTTT. As protein: CASSLGGDPTDTQYF.

The chain recombines TRBV13 with TRBJ2-7, with TRBD2 matching over 9 bases. Trimming at V came to 5 bases and at J to 4 bases, leaving 6 bases not matched to a gene. Germline-derived CDR1 and CDR2 are PRHDT and FYEKMQ (reference sequence). CDR3 length: 14 amino acids. CDR3 nucleotides: TGTGCCAGCAGCCCCGGGACTAGCTCGTACGAGCAGTACGTC. Its protein is CASSPGTSSYEQYV.

The J gene is TRBJ2-1, the V gene TRBV27; 7 bases map to TRBD2. The CDR3 runs to 13 residues. Germline V gene sequence: CDR1 MNHEY, CDR2 SMNVEV (reference sequence). Trimming removed 4 bases from V and 6 bases from J; junction bases left unmatched: 3. The CDR3 sequence is CASSSGLVNEQFF. CDR3 DNA: TGTGCCAGCAGTTCAGGACTAGTCAATGAGCAGTTCTTC.

A single count supports this clone. The chain employs TRBV30 and TRBJ1-1; D unclear. This CDR3 spans 13 amino acids. The germline V and J ends were trimmed by 0 bases and 2 bases, with 7 bases remaining between them. Germline CDR1 reads GTSNPN; CDR2 reads SVGIG (reference sequence). The CDR3 here is CAWSVGSNTEAFF. As DNA, the CDR3 is TGTGCCTGGAGTGTTGGCAGTAACACTGAAGCTTTCTTT. The variable domain in full, completed from reference TRBV30 and TRBJ1-1, reads SQTIHQWPATLVQPVGSPLSLECTVEGTSNPNLYWYRQAAGRGLQLLFYSVGIGQISSEVPQNLSASRPQDRQFILSSKKLLLSDSGFYLCAWSVGSNTEAFFGQGTRLTVV.

This chain uses TRBV14 with TRBJ2-1; 8 bases map to TRBD2. CDR1 and CDR2 (germline): SGHDN, FVKESK. With V trimmed by 0 bases and J by 4 bases, 5 bases remained unmatched. The CDR3 is 16 amino acids. CDR3 loop: CASSQDPAGVYNEQFF. CDR3 sequence (DNA): TGTGCCAGCAGCCAAGATCCAGCGGGGGTGTACAATGAGCAGTTCTTC. Complete variable domain (other parts from reference TRBV14 and TRBJ2-1): EAGVTQFPSHSVIEKGQTVTLRCDPISGHDNLYWYRRVMGKEIKFLLHFVKESKQDESGMPNNRFLAERTGGTYSTLKVQPAELEDSGVYFCASSQDPAGVYNEQFFGPGTRLTVL.

The rearrangement links TRBV7-9 to TRBJ1-4; 7 bases are a match to TRBD1. The ends lost 3 bases at V and 0 bases at J; junction bases unmatched: 10. In germline, CDR1 is SEHNR, CDR2 FQNEAQ (reference sequence). CDR3 length: 18 residues. The chain's CDR3 is CASSFLGTAQATNEKLFF. CDR3 in DNA: TGTGCCAGCAGCTTCCTCGGGACAGCCCAAGCAACTAATGAAAAACTGTTTTTT.

This chain connects TRBV10-2 to TRBJ2-1; 7 positions agree with TRBD2. Trimming cost V 5 bases and J 5 bases; bases outside gene matches: 12. The CDR3 loop spans 16 amino acids. Germline lookup yields CDR1 WSHSY and CDR2 SAAADI. The CDR3 protein is CASSKQLSGTNNEQFF. CDR3 DNA sequence: TGCGCCAGCAGTAAACAGCTCAGCGGGACCAACAATGAGCAGTTCTTC.

The rearrangement joins TRBV5-6 to TRBJ2-2; D is perhaps TRBD1 (5 bases). CDR1 SGHDT and CDR2 YYEEEE come from the germline V gene. The germline V and J ends were trimmed by 4 bases and 3 bases, with 13 bases remaining between them. CDR3 size: 15 residues. CDR3 protein: CASSQRGYYTGELFF. CDR3 coding DNA: TGTGCCAGCAGCCAAAGGGGTTACTACACCGGGGAGCTGTTTTTT.

The chain has TRBV18 and TRBJ2-2; D unclear. Germline assignment: CDR1 KGHSH and CDR2 LQKENI. The ends were cut back, 3 bases at V and 2 bases at J, with 10 bases in the middle. This CDR3 has 15 residues. CDR3 in amino acids: CASSPRLENTGELFF. The CDR3 DNA reads as TGTGCCAGCTCACCCCGACTGGAAAACACCGGGGAGCTGTTTTTT.

V is TRBV9 and J is TRBJ1-2; D remains ambiguous. The ends were cut back, 3 bases at V and 2 bases at J, with 14 bases in the middle. The length of the CDR3 is 15 residues. CDR1 SGDLS and CDR2 YYNGEE come from the germline V gene. In nucleotides, the CDR3 is TGTGCCAGCAGCGGAGATGCTAGGTTCAACTATGGCTACACCTTC. This encodes CASSGDARFNYGYTF.

This chain connects TRBV6-5 to TRBJ1-4; weak D call: TRBD1 (5 bases). V was trimmed by 6 bases and J by 4 bases, leaving 12 bases between them. CDR1 is MNHEY and CDR2 is SVGAGI in the germline V gene. The CDR3 loop spans 14 amino acids. The CDR3 bases are TGTGCCAGCAGCAACGGGGGAATTAATGAAAAACTGTTTTTT. Encoded protein: CASSNGGINEKLFF.

This chain links TRBV11-2 with TRBJ1-1; D gene uncertain. The length of the CDR3 is 16 residues. V shed 2 bases and J shed 1 base, with 14 bases lying between them. Germline CDR1 reads SGHAT; CDR2 reads FQNNGV. CDR3 DNA: TGTGCCAGCAGCTTAAGGAAGAACGGGGAGAACACTGAAGCTTTCTTT. Its protein is CASSLRKNGENTEAFF.